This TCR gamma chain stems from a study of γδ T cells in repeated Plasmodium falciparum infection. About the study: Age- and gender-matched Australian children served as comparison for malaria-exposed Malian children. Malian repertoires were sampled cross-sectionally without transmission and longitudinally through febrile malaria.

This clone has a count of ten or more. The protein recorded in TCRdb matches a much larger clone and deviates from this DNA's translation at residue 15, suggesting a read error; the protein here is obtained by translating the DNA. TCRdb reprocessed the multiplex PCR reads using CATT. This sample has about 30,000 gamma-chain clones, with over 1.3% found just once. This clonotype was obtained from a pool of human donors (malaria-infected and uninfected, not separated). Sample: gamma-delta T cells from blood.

The DNA for the CDR3 is TGTGCCTTGTGGGAGGCCCGAGTTCAGCGGGGCAAAAAAATCAGGGTATTT. This translates into CALWEARVQRGKKIRVF. This chain uses TRGV9 with TRGJP. CDR1 and CDR2 (germline): GITISATS, ISYDGTV (reference sequence). The CDR3 has 17 residues.